Shown below are 16 T cell receptor beta chains from a single sample sequenced in a study of PD-L1 blockade in urothelial cancer (dated by TCRdb to 2016 to 2017). In light of the paper, this sample's time point label describes: pretreatment peripheral blood. Libraries were built with the immunoSEQ multiplex PCR assay. Entries here come from immuneACCESS through TCRdb and include only in-frame sequences with V and J called. Some clones fail to appear in such tables; in the studies checked, an unresolved V gene covers under half of the shortfall, and the cause of the remainder is unknown. Here the sample has roughly 130,000 clones; about four fifths occur a single time. The ten largest clonotypes hold 2.5% to 3.5% of the sample. The material was PBMCs, obtained around atezolizumab (anti-PD-L1) treatment. The receptors come from a man aged 50 to 60 with urothelial cancer.

The chain employs TRBV6-6 and TRBJ1-6, with no clear D. Germline CDR1 MNHNY, CDR2 SVGAGI (reference sequence). The CDR3 totals 14 residues. V lost 7 bases and J 5 bases, leaving 12 bases between the germline ends. For the CDR3, the DNA is TGTGCCAGCACCTTAGGAGGGAATAATTCACCCCTCCACTTT. Translated: CASTLGGNNSPLHF.

This clone was recorded a few times. J is TRBJ2-7 and V is TRBV7-2; a weak D match, TRBD2 (6 bases). Germline CDR1 and CDR2: SGHTA and FQGNSA. V lost 8 bases, J lost 7 bases, and 15 bases lay in between. This CDR3 comprises 12 residues. Here the CDR3 reads CASSDPREEQYF. The CDR3 bases are TGTGCCAGCTCCGATCCCCGGGAGGAGCAGTACTTC. Using reference TRBV7-2 and TRBJ2-7 for the parts outside the CDR3, the full variable domain is GAGVSQSPSNKVTEKGKDVELRCDPISGHTALYWYRQSLGQGLEFLIYFQGNSAPDKSGLPSDRFSAERTGGSVSTLTIQRTQQEDSAVYLCASSDPREEQYFGPGTRLTVT.

The J gene is TRBJ2-1, the V gene TRBV9; 13 bases are shared with TRBD2. The CDR3 totals 16 residues. The trim removed 2 bases at V and 6 bases at J, leaving 5 bases unmatched. The germline V gene encodes CDR1 SGDLS and CDR2 YYNGEE. The CDR3 nucleotides are TGTGCCAGCAGCGTTCCGGGACTAGCGGGACTCAATGAGCAGTTCTTC. Translating it yields CASSVPGLAGLNEQFF.

This clone has just one count. The V gene is TRBV7-6, the J gene TRBJ1-5; D is uncertain. The CDR3 length is 15 residues. CDR1 and CDR2 from the germline V gene are SGHVS and FNYEAQ. Trimming shortened V by 1 base and J by 0 bases, and 7 bases separated the two germline ends. CDR3 sequence reads: CASSLDGGSNQPQHF. The CDR3 DNA reads as TGTGCCAGCAGCTTAGATGGAGGTAGCAATCAGCCCCAGCATTTT.

The gene calls are TRBV5-1 and TRBJ2-1; 7 nucleotides align to TRBD1. Unmatched junction bases numbered 10, after V lost 4 bases and J lost 0 bases. This CDR3 is built from 17 residues. Germline V gene lookup returns CDR1 SGHRS and CDR2 YFSETQ. CDR3 amino acids: CASSEFPRGSSYNEQFF. For the CDR3, the DNA is TGCGCCAGCAGCGAGTTCCCCAGGGGGAGCTCCTACAATGAGCAGTTCTTC.

The count of this clone is one. This chain uses TRBV5-1 with TRBJ1-2; tentative D call: TRBD1 (6 bases). This CDR3 is 12 amino acids long. Germline V gene lookup returns CDR1 SGHRS and CDR2 YFSETQ. V dropped 4 bases and J dropped 8 bases, with 12 bases sitting between them. Written as DNA, the CDR3 is TGCGCCAGCAGCGAGGGGACACAAGGCTACACCTTC. Amino acid sequence: CASSEGTQGYTF. The full variable domain, rest sourced from reference TRBV5-1 and TRBJ1-2, is KAGVTQTPRYLIKTRGQQVTLSCSPISGHRSVSWYQQTPGQGLQFLFEYFSETQRNKGNFPGRFSGRQFSNSRSEMNVSTLELGDSALYLCASSEGTQGYTFGSGTRLTVV.

This sequence joins TRBV27 and TRBJ1-5, with a tentative D call TRBD1 (6 bases). V lost 2 bases and J lost 7, with 15 bases in between. In germline, CDR1 is MNHEY, CDR2 SMNVEV (reference sequence). This CDR3 region has 15 residues. The DNA of the CDR3 is TGTGCCAGCAGTTTAGTTTCAGGGGATGTGCAGCCCCAGCATTTT. Amino acid sequence: CASSLVSGDVQPQHF.

The rearrangement links TRBV10-3 to TRBJ2-3; 10 nucleotides match TRBD2. The CDR3 is made up of 15 amino acids. Germline loops: CDR1 ENHRY, CDR2 SYGVKD. The junction had 2 bases not matched to a gene; V was cut back by 3 bases and J by 2 bases. The CDR3 coding sequence is TGTGCCATCAGTGAACTAGCGGGGCCCACAGATACGCAGTATTTT. This codes for CAISELAGPTDTQYF.

V is TRBV5-6 and J is TRBJ2-7, with 7 nucleotides matching TRBD1. The CDR3 contains 16 residues. In germline, CDR1 is SGHDT, CDR2 YYEEEE. V trimming: 1 base; J trimming: 7 bases; junction bases outside the gene matches: 14. CDR3 in DNA: TGTGCCAGCAGCTTGTATCCCTTGACAGGGCAAGGGGAGCAGTACTTC. This sequence encodes CASSLYPLTGQGEQYF.

This chain uses TRBV4-1 with TRBJ2-7, with 7 bases aligning to TRBD2. The germline CDR1 and CDR2 sequences are MGHRA and YSYEKL. After removal of 2 bases from V and 4 bases from J, the junction contained 11 bases not matched to a gene. The CDR3 totals 16 residues. CDR3 amino acids: CASSQSPGLAVYEQYF. CDR3 coding DNA: TGCGCCAGCAGCCAATCCCCAGGGCTAGCGGTTTACGAGCAGTACTTC.

For the CDR3, the DNA is TGTGCCAGCAGCTCTGGACAGGACGAGACTGAAGCTTTCTTT. Translating gives CASSSGQDETEAFF. The chain has TRBV5-4 and TRBJ1-1, with 7 bases lining up with TRBD1. The germline CDR1 and CDR2 sequences are SGHNT and YYREEE (reference sequence). The V gene end was trimmed by 3 bases and the J gene end by 5 bases; junction bases not matched to a gene: 7. The CDR3 runs to 14 residues.

The CDR3 sequence: CASSDGHYQETQYF. Written as DNA, the CDR3 is TGTGCCAGCAGTGACGGTCATTACCAAGAGACCCAGTACTTC. The chain is built from TRBV25-1 and TRBJ2-5, with D hard to call. Germline loops: CDR1 MGHDK, CDR2 SYGVNS. V gave up 3 bases and J gave up 0 bases, with 8 bases separating them. The CDR3 extends over 14 amino acids.

This clone was picked up one time. V is TRBV6-6 and J is TRBJ1-3; D gene unclear. CDR1 and CDR2 (germline): MNHNY, SVGAGI (reference sequence). Trimming removed 7 bases from V and 4 bases from J, with 17 bases in between. CDR3 length: 15 amino acids. Written as DNA, the CDR3 is TGTGCCAGCACCTCCGGGTCGGGATCGGGAAACACCATATATTTT. This translates into CASTSGSGSGNTIYF.

The CDR3 bases are TGTGCCAGCTTAGAAACAGATACGCAGTATTTT. It encodes CASLETDTQYF. This rearrangement joins TRBV2 to TRBJ2-3; D uncertain. Germline CDR1 reads SNHLY; CDR2 reads FYNNEI. This CDR3 contains 11 residues. V shed 8 bases and J shed 3 bases, with 6 bases lying between them.

This clone turned up a few times. The CDR3 DNA follows: TGTGCCACCAGCAGAGAGGCGACAGGGTTGTACGAGCAGTACTTC. Protein product: CATSREATGLYEQYF. The chain uses TRBV15 and TRBJ2-7, with 7 bases identical to TRBD1. The CDR3 runs 15 residues. J lost 4 bases, V lost 0 bases, and 6 bases had no gene match. The germline V gene has CDR1 LNHNV and CDR2 YYDKDF (reference sequence).

The chain uses TRBV30 and TRBJ2-7; TRBD1 matches 7 bases. After removal of 4 bases from V and 1 base from J, the junction contained 4 bases not matched to a gene. The CDR3 runs to 13 residues. CDR1 is GTSNPN, CDR2 SVGIG, per germline (reference sequence). The CDR3 region is CAWNSGGSYEQYF. Written as DNA, the CDR3 is TGTGCCTGGAACTCAGGGGGTTCCTACGAGCAGTACTTC.